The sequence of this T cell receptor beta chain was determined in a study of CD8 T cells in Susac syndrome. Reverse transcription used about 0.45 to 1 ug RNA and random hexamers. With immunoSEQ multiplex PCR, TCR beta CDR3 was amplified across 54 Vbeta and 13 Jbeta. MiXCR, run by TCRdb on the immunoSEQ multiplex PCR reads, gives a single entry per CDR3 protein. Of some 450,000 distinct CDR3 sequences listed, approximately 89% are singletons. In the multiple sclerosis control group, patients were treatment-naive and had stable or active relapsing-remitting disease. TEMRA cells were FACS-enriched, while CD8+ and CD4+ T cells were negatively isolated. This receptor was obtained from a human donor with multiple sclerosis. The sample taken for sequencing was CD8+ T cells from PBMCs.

This chain's CDR3 is CASSQVEIATDTQYF. Here the CDR3 DNA reads TGCGCCAGCAGCCAAGTTGAAATAGCAACAGATACGCAGTATTTT. V gene TRBV4-1 combines with J gene TRBJ2-3, with D hard to call. The germline V gene encodes CDR1 MGHRA and CDR2 YSYEKL. V was shortened by 1 base and J by 3 bases, with 11 bases between the two germline ends. The CDR3 length is 15 residues.